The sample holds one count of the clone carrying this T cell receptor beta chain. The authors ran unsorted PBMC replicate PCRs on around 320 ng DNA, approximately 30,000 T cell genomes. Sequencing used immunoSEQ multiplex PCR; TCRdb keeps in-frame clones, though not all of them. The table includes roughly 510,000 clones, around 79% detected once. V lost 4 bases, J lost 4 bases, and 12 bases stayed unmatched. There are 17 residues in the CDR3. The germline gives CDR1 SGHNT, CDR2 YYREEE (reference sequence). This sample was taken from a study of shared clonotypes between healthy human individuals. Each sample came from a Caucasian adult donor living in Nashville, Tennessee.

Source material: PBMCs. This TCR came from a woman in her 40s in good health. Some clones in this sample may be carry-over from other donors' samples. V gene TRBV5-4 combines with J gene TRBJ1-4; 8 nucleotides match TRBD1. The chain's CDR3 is CASSPIPGTGGNEKLFF. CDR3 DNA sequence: TGTGCCAGCAGCCCTATTCCGGGGACAGGAGGTAATGAAAAACTGTTTTTT.